This T cell receptor beta chain was recovered during a study of blood T cell repertoires in COVID-19. CDR3 size: 10 residues. Deletions cut 6 bases from V and 8 bases from J, with 10 bases between. CDR1 is DFQATT, CDR2 SNEGSKA, per germline (reference sequence). In this sample, this clone turned up a few times. The repertoire was sequenced with immunoSEQ multiplex PCR; TCRdb's copy has only in-frame clones and lacks some. The sample lists approximately 170,000 clones, 86% occurring once. Material: peripheral blood. V is TRBV20-1 and J is TRBJ1-1; D is ambiguous. This receptor was identified in a woman aged 80 or over in a cohort sampled during active or convalescent COVID-19. CDR3 nucleotides: TGCAGTGCAACTCTATGGGAAGCTTTCTTT. Its protein product is CSATLWEAFF.